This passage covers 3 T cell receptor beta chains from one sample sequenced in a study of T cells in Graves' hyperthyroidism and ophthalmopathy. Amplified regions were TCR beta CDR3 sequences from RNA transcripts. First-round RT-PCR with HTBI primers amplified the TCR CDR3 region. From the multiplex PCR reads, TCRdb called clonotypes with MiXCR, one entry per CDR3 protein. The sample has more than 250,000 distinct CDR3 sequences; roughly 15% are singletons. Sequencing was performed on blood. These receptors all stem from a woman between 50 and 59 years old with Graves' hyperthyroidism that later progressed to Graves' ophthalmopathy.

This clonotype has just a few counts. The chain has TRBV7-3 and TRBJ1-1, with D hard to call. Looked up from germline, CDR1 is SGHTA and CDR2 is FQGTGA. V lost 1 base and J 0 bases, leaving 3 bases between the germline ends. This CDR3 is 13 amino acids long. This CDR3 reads CASSLMVNTEAFF. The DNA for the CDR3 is TGTGCCAGCAGCTTAATGGTGAACACTGAAGCTTTCTTT.

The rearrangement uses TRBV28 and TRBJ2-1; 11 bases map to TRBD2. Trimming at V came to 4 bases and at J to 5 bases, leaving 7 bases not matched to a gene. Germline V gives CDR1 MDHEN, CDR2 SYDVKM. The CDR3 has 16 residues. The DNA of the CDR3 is TGTGCCAGCAGTTCTCAACTAGCGGGGGATGACAATGAGCAGTTCTTC. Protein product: CASSSQLAGDDNEQFF.

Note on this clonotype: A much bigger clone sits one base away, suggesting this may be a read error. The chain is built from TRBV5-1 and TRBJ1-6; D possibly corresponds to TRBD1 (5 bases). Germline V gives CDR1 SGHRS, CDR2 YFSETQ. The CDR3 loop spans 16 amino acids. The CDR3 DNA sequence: TGCGCCAGCGGCTTGGCCCAGGGCTGGACTAATTCACCCCTCCACTTT. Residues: CASGLAQGWTNSPLHF.